This passage covers 13 T cell receptor beta chains from one sample sequenced in a study of shared clonotypes between healthy human individuals. TCRdb's table, derived via immunoSEQ multiplex PCR, lists solely in-frame clones and lacks some. The sample has hundreds of thousands of clones; 95% are singletons. Selected positively for CCR7 and CD45RO-negative, naive CD8 cells excluded terminally differentiated effector memory CD45RA+ cells. Sequencing was performed on naive CD8+ T cells sorted from blood. All receptors come from a woman aged 25 to 39 in good health.

The chain uses TRBV28 and TRBJ2-7; D might be TRBD1 (5 bases). V shed 4 bases and J shed 3 bases, with 13 bases lying between them. The germline CDR1 and CDR2 sequences are MDHEN and SYDVKM. The CDR3 sequence is 14 residues long. The CDR3 loop is CASSSGIFSYEQYF. Written as DNA, the CDR3 is TGTGCCAGCAGTTCAGGGATTTTTAGCTACGAGCAGTACTTC.

The V call is TRBV2, the J call TRBJ2-5; D not resolved. The end of the DNA fits TRBJ2-7 better, so the J call may be wrong. CDR1 and CDR2 (germline): SNHLY, FYNNEI. The CDR3 loop spans 13 amino acids. CDR3 nucleotide sequence: TGTGCCACCCATGGTAAGGAGCGCTACGAGCAGTACTTC. Protein sequence: CATHGKERYEQYF.

This chain connects TRBV4-2 to TRBJ1-2; the match to TRBD1 covers 9 bases. With 1 base clipped from V and 6 bases from J, the junction kept 6 bases outside the gene matches. The CDR3 contains 15 residues. Germline assignment: CDR1 LGHNA and CDR2 YNFKEQ. CDR3 sequence: CASSQAGTGYNGYTF. CDR3 nucleotides: TGTGCCAGCAGCCAAGCCGGGACAGGGTACAATGGCTACACCTTC.

V usage is TRBV5-6 and J usage is TRBJ2-7; 9 bases agree with TRBD2. Germline lookup yields CDR1 SGHDT and CDR2 YYEEEE. V shed 0 bases, J shed 5 bases, and the junction held 6 bases outside the gene matches. The CDR3 is 15 residues long. CDR3 sequence (DNA): TGTGCCAGCAGCTTGGGTGGGGGACTAGCCCACGAGCAGTACTTC. It codes for CASSLGGGLAHEQYF.

The chain recombines TRBV6-1 with TRBJ2-7, with 8 bases lining up with TRBD1. This CDR3 spans 15 amino acids. The germline V gene encodes CDR1 MNHNS and CDR2 SASEGT. Unmatched junction bases numbered 8, after V lost 2 bases and J lost 5 bases. As DNA, the CDR3 is TGTGCCAGCAGTGAATCGGTACAGGGGGTCGACGAGCAGTACTTC. It codes for CASSESVQGVDEQYF.

The CDR3 DNA sequence: TGTGCCAGCAGTTTCGACAGCGAAGAGACCCAGTACTTC. Translation gives CASSFDSEETQYF. The chain combines TRBV28 with TRBJ2-5; D perhaps matches TRBD1 (5 bases). The germline gives CDR1 MDHEN, CDR2 SYDVKM. V was pared by 3 bases and J by 3 bases, with 8 bases between. The CDR3 totals 13 residues.

The CDR3, as DNA: TGCGCCAGCAGAGCCGGGACAACTAATGAAAAACTGTTTTTT. Translating it yields CASRAGTTNEKLFF. The rearrangement joins TRBV5-1 to TRBJ1-4; D is unclear. Trimming pared 5 bases from V and 0 bases from J, leaving 8 bases between. This CDR3 spans 14 amino acids. CDR1 is SGHRS, CDR2 YFSETQ, per germline.

The chain recombines TRBV5-1 with TRBJ2-7; TRBD2 aligns across 8 bases. CDR1 and CDR2 (germline): SGHRS, YFSETQ. Trimming cost V 7 bases and J 5 bases; bases outside gene matches: 2. This CDR3 is built from 11 residues. The CDR3 region is CASREGNEQYF. In DNA, the CDR3 is TGCGCCAGCCGGGAGGGGAACGAGCAGTACTTC.

The CDR3 spells CASSSGLAGVEQYF. DNA of the CDR3: TGTGCCAGCAGCTCGGGACTAGCGGGAGTTGAGCAGTACTTC. The chain recombines TRBV5-6 with TRBJ2-7, with 14 bases identical to TRBD2. CDR3 size: 14 residues. Germline V gives CDR1 SGHDT, CDR2 YYEEEE. V trimming: 3 bases; J trimming: 7 bases; junction bases outside the gene matches: 3.

The J gene is TRBJ2-7, the V gene TRBV6-1, with 14 bases fitting TRBD2. The germline V gene has CDR1 MNHNS and CDR2 SASEGT. This CDR3 is built from 15 residues. V was clipped by 4 bases and J by 6 bases; unmatched bases: 5. The CDR3 DNA is TGTGCCAGCAGTGTGACTAGCGGGAGGGTAAGCGAGCAGTACTTC. This gives the protein CASSVTSGRVSEQYF.

This clone appeared a single time. V usage is TRBV4-1 and J usage is TRBJ1-5, with TRBD1 as a possible D gene (5 bases). Trimming pared 1 base from V and 1 base from J, leaving 11 bases between. The CDR3 loop spans 16 amino acids. Germline V CDR1 and CDR2: MGHRA, YSYEKL. This CDR3 reads CASSQGYRDSNQPQHF. CDR3 in DNA: TGCGCCAGCAGCCAAGGGTATCGGGACAGCAATCAGCCCCAGCATTTT.

This clone was seen once. The gene calls are TRBV28 and TRBJ2-7; TRBD1 matches at 8 bases. CDR1 MDHEN and CDR2 SYDVKM come from the germline V gene. J was trimmed by 5 bases and V by 10 bases; bases with no gene match: 7. The CDR3 totals 12 residues. The CDR3 loop reads CATSDRDHEQYF. For the CDR3, the DNA is TGTGCCACCTCGGACAGGGACCACGAGCAGTACTTC.

V is TRBV9 and J is TRBJ2-2, with D hard to call. There are 13 residues in the CDR3. Trimming pared 3 bases from V and 0 bases from J, leaving 3 bases between. Germline V gene sequence: CDR1 SGDLS, CDR2 YYNGEE. DNA of the CDR3: TGTGCCAGCAGCGACACGAACACCGGGGAGCTGTTTTTT. Its translation: CASSDTNTGELFF.